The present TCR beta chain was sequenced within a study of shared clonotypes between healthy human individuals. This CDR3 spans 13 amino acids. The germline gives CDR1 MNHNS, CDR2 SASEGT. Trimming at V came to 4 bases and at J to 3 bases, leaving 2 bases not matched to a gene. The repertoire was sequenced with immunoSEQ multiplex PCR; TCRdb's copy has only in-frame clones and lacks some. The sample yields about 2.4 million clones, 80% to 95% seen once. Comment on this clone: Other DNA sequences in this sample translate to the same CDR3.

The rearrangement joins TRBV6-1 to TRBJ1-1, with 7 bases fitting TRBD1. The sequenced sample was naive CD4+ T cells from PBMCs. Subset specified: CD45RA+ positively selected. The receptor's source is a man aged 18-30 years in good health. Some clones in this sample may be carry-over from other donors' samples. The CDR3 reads CASSVRGDTEAFF. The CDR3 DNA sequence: TGTGCCAGCAGTGTCAGGGGGGACACTGAAGCTTTCTTT.